The 17 T cell receptor beta chains reported below all come from one sample, sequenced in a study of T cell repertoires in ileal Crohn's disease. Sequenced by immunoSEQ multiplex PCR; TCRdb stores in-frame clones only, minus some. Seen here are some 15,000 clones, about 92% observed once, and the top ten hold approximately 3%. Sequencing used ileal tissue. These receptors came from an adult with Crohn's disease.

This clone was picked up one time. This chain connects TRBV25-1 to TRBJ2-5; 10 nucleotides line up with TRBD2. The CDR3 runs 15 residues. After removal of 3 bases from V and 4 bases from J, the junction contained 5 bases not matched to a gene. Germline-derived CDR1 and CDR2 are MGHDK and SYGVNS. CDR3 DNA sequence: TGTGCCAGCAGTGACCTAGCGGGGGCCATAGAGACCCAGTACTTC. Its protein is CASSDLAGAIETQYF.

The rearrangement joins TRBV18 to TRBJ2-1; no firm D call. Trimming shortened V by 2 bases and J by 4 bases, and 18 bases separated the two germline ends. CDR1 KGHSH and CDR2 LQKENI come from the germline V gene. The CDR3 loop spans 17 amino acids. The CDR3 region is CASSPGDSRLWYNEQFF. The CDR3 DNA is TGTGCCAGCTCACCAGGCGATAGCCGTTTATGGTACAATGAGCAGTTCTTC.

In its sample, this clone was seen once. The chain employs TRBV7-9 and TRBJ2-7, with 9 bases identical to TRBD1. The CDR3 is made up of 15 amino acids. Germline trimming cut 5 bases from V and 2 bases from J; bases unmatched to any gene: 7. CDR1 is SEHNR, CDR2 FQNEAQ, per germline (reference sequence). CDR3 sequence: CASSKDRGSTYEQYF. CDR3 in DNA: TGTGCCAGCAGCAAGGACAGGGGCTCCACCTACGAGCAGTACTTC. Combining the CDR3 with reference TRBV7-9 and TRBJ2-7 gives the whole variable domain DTGVSQNPRHKITKRGQNVTFRCDPISEHNRLYWYRQTLGQGPEFLTYFQNEAQLEKSRLLSDRFSAERPKGSFSTLEIQRTEQGDSAMYLCASSKDRGSTYEQYFGPGTRLTVT.

This chain connects TRBV6-1 to TRBJ1-1, with D unclear. The CDR3 is 18 amino acids. Per germline, CDR1 MNHNS and CDR2 SASEGT. Trimming removed 3 bases at V and 1 base at J, with 21 bases between. This CDR3 reads CASSEGIYAGRRNTEAFF. CDR3 in DNA: TGTGCCAGCAGTGAGGGAATATACGCGGGCAGGAGGAACACTGAAGCTTTCTTT.

This chain connects TRBV6-4 to TRBJ2-1; D is uncertain. This CDR3 has 12 residues. V gave up 1 base and J gave up 10 bases, with 8 bases separating them. The germline V gene has CDR1 MRHNA and CDR2 SNTAGT. CDR3 bases: TGTGCCAGCAGTGACTGGCCCCGCGAGCAGTTCTTC. Translated, it gives CASSDWPREQFF.

V gene TRBV5-1 combines with J gene TRBJ2-2; 11 nucleotides line up with TRBD2. The junction had 0 bases not matched to a gene; V was cut back by 2 bases and J by 6 bases. This CDR3 region has 14 residues. Per germline, CDR1 SGHRS and CDR2 YFSETQ. CDR3 sequence (DNA): TGCGCCAGCAGCTTTAGCGGGGGGGCCGGGGAGCTGTTTTTT. This encodes CASSFSGGAGELFF.

The chain employs TRBV4-1 and TRBJ2-3, with D maybe TRBD1 (5 bases). V lost 1 base, J lost 0 bases, and 17 bases lay in between. The CDR3 extends over 18 amino acids. The germline gives CDR1 MGHRA, CDR2 YSYEKL. CDR3 protein: CASSQVFAGLTSTDTQYF. The CDR3 DNA is TGCGCCAGCAGCCAAGTGTTCGCAGGGCTTACCAGCACAGATACGCAGTATTTT.

This chain's CDR3 is CASSQEYRDRGIGNEQFF. DNA for the CDR3: TGTGCCAGCAGCCAAGAATACAGGGACAGGGGCATAGGCAATGAGCAGTTCTTC. The genes are TRBV4-2 and TRBJ2-1; 10 nucleotides line up with TRBD1. The germline gives CDR1 LGHNA, CDR2 YNFKEQ. The length of the CDR3 is 18 residues. The trim removed 0 bases at V and 6 bases at J, leaving 11 bases unmatched.

This clone was recorded only once. V and J are TRBV5-1 and TRBJ2-7; 8 bases match TRBD2. The CDR3 totals 13 residues. CDR1 SGHRS and CDR2 YFSETQ come from the germline V gene. V trimming: 1 base; J trimming: 4 bases; junction bases outside the gene matches: 1. The chain's CDR3 is CASSLSGGYEQYF. CDR3 sequence (DNA): TGCGCCAGCAGCTTGAGCGGGGGTTACGAGCAGTACTTC.

The chain recombines TRBV4-1 with TRBJ2-3, with 10 bases lining up with TRBD2. Germline loops: CDR1 MGHRA, CDR2 YSYEKL. V shed 4 bases and J 2 bases; nucleotides not matched to a gene: 3. This CDR3 region has 15 residues. This CDR3 reads CASSRAGGPTDTQYF. Here the CDR3 DNA reads TGCGCCAGCAGCCGAGCGGGGGGGCCCACAGATACGCAGTATTTT.

The chain recombines TRBV7-2 with TRBJ2-1; D might be TRBD2 (7 bases). The CDR3 is 15 amino acids. V was cut by 6 bases and J by 0 bases, with 12 bases left in between. Per germline, CDR1 SGHTA and CDR2 FQGNSA. CDR3 in amino acids: CASRQGRGSYNEQFF. CDR3 DNA sequence: TGTGCCAGCAGGCAGGGGAGGGGCTCCTACAATGAGCAGTTCTTC.

The CDR3 nucleotides are TGTGCCAGCAGTGACAACCGCACGGGACAGGGGCGCGAGGAGACCCAGTACTTC. Protein product: CASSDNRTGQGREETQYF. The chain couples TRBV6-4 to TRBJ2-5, with 10 bases matching TRBD1. The germline CDR1 and CDR2 sequences are MRHNA and SNTAGT. This CDR3 has 18 residues. The junction had 14 bases not matched to a gene; V was cut back by 2 bases and J by 5 bases.

The chain is built from TRBV27 and TRBJ1-2; TRBD1 is a possible D gene (6 bases). Germline CDR1 MNHEY, CDR2 SMNVEV (reference sequence). The CDR3 is 14 residues long. The V gene lost 0 bases and the J gene lost 6 bases, with 11 bases spanning the gap. CDR3 coding DNA: TGTGCCAGCAGTTTATCATACCCAGGGGATGGCTACACCTTC. It yields the protein CASSLSYPGDGYTF.

The rearrangement links TRBV27 to TRBJ2-7, with 10 nucleotides matching TRBD1. This CDR3 is 15 amino acids long. V dropped 8 bases and J dropped 7; count of bases not matched to a gene: 14. Germline CDR1 is MNHEY and CDR2 is SMNVEV (reference sequence). CDR3 nucleotides: TGTGCCAGCGGACCAATTGGGACAGGGGCGGGGGAGCAGTACTTC. This encodes CASGPIGTGAGEQYF.

In DNA form, the CDR3 reads TGTGCCAGCAGCTTAGTAGCTGGGCAGGGGGCGCACGGCTACACCTTC. Its translation: CASSLVAGQGAHGYTF. V usage is TRBV11-2 and J usage is TRBJ1-2; 8 positions agree with TRBD1. The V segment lost 1 base and the J segment 8 bases; nucleotides outside the gene matches: 12. Germline V gives CDR1 SGHAT, CDR2 FQNNGV. This CDR3 spans 16 amino acids.

The V gene is TRBV19, the J gene TRBJ1-4; possible D gene TRBD1, 5 bases. Germline-derived CDR1 and CDR2 are LNHDA and SQIVND (reference sequence). This CDR3 is built from 15 residues. V gave up 5 bases and J gave up 3 bases, with 13 bases separating them. DNA of the CDR3: TGTGCCAGTAGTCGAGGAGGGACGTCTAATGAAAAACTGTTTTTT. Translation gives CASSRGGTSNEKLFF.

The genes are TRBV9 and TRBJ2-7; 7 bases fit TRBD1. Germline V gene lookup returns CDR1 SGDLS and CDR2 YYNGEE. The CDR3 contains 15 residues. V trimming: 0 bases; J trimming: 2 bases; junction bases outside the gene matches: 5. CDR3 amino acids: CASSVGQGATYEQYF. DNA of the CDR3: TGTGCCAGCAGCGTAGGACAGGGAGCAACCTACGAGCAGTACTTC.